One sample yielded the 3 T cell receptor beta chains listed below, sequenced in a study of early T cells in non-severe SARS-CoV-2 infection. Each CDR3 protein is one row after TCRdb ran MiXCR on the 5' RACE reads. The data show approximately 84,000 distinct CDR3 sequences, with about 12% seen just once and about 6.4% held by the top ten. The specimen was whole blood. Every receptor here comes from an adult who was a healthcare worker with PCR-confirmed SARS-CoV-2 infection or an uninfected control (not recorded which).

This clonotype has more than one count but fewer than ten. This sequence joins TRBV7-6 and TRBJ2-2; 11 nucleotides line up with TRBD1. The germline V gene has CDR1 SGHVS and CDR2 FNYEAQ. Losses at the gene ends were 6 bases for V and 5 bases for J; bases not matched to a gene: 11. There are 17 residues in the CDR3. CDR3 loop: CASSFGQGAGGTGELFF. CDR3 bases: TGTGCCAGCAGTTTTGGACAGGGGGCAGGAGGTACCGGGGAGCTGTTTTTT.

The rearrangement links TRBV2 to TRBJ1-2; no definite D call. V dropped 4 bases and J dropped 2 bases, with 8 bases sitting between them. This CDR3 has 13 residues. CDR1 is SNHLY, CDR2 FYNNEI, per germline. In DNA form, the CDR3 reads TGTGCCAGCAGTGTGATAGTAAACTATGGCTACACCTTC. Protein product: CASSVIVNYGYTF. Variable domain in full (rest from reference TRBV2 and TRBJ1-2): EPEVTQTPSHQVTQMGQEVILRCVPISNHLYFYWYRQILGQKVEFLVSFYNNEISEKSEIFDDQFSVERPDGSNFTLKIRSTKLEDSAMYFCASSVIVNYGYTFGSGTRLTVV.

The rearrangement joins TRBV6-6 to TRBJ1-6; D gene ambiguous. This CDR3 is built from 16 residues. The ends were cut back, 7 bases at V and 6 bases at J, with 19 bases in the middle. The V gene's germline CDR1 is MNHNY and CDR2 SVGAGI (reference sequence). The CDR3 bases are TGTGCCAGCACCCTCCTCCACTTGGGAGCTAATTCACCCCTCCACTTT. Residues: CASTLLHLGANSPLHF.